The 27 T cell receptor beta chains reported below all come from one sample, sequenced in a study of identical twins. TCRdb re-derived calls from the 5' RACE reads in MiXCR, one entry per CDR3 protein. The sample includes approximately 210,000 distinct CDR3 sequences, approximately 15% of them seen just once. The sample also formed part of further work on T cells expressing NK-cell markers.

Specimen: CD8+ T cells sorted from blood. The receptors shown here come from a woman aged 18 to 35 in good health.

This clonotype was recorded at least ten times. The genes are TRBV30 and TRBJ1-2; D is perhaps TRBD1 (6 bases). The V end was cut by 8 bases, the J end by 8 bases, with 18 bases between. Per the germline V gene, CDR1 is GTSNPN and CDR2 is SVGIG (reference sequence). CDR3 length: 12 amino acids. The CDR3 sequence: CAATGPVGGYTF. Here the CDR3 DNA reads TGTGCCGCCACAGGGCCAGTTGGGGGCTACACCTTC.

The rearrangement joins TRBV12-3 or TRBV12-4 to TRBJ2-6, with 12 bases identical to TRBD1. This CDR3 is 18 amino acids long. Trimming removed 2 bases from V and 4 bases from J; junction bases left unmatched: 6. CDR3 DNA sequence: TGTGCCAGCAGTTTACCGGGACAGGGGGCGCCCGGGGCCAACGTCCTGACTTTC. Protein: CASSLPGQGAPGANVLTF.

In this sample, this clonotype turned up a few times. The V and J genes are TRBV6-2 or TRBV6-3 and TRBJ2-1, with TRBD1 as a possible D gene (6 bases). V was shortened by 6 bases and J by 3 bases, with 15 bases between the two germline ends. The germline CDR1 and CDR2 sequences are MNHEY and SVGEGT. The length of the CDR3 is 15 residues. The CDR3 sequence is CASRMNRDYYNEQFF. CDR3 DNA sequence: TGTGCCAGCAGGATGAACAGGGATTACTACAATGAGCAGTTCTTC.

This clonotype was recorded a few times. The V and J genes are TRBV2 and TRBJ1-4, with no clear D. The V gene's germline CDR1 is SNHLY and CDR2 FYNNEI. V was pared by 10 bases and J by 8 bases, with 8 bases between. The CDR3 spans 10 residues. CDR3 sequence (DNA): TGTGCCACCAAGGGCGAAAAACTGTTTTTT. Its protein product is CATKGEKLFF. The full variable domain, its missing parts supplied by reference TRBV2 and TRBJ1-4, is EPEVTQTPSHQVTQMGQEVILRCVPISNHLYFYWYRQILGQKVEFLVSFYNNEISEKSEIFDDQFSVERPDGSNFTLKIRSTKLEDSAMYFCATKGEKLFFGSGTQLSVL.

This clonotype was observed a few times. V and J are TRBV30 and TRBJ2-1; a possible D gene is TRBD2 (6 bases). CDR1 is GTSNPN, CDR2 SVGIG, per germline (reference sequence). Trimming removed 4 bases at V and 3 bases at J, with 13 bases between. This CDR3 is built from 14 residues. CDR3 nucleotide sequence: TGTGCCTGGAAATCGAAGGACTACTACAATGAGCAGTTCTTC. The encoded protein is CAWKSKDYYNEQFF.

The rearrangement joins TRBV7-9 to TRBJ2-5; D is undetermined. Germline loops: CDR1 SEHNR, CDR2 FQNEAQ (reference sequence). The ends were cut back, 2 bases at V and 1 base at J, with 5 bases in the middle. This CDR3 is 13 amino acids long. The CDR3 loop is CASSLWVQETQYF. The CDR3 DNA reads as TGTGCCAGCAGCTTATGGGTCCAAGAGACCCAGTACTTC.

The CDR3 loop is CASSDRPIRGSRTYEQYF. For the CDR3, the DNA is TGTGCCAGCAGTGATCGCCCCATCCGAGGGTCTAGGACCTACGAGCAGTACTTC. The chain couples TRBV25-1 to TRBJ2-7, with D possibly being TRBD2 (5 bases). The CDR3 loop spans 18 amino acids. Trimming pared 3 bases from V and 2 bases from J, leaving 23 bases between. CDR1 and CDR2 (germline): MGHDK, SYGVNS.

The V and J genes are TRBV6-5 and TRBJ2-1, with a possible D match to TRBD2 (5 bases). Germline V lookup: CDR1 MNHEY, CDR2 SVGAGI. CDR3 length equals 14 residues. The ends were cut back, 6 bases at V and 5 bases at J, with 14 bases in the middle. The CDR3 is CASRVGDGDNEQFF. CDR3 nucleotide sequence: TGTGCCAGCAGGGTGGGAGACGGAGACAATGAGCAGTTCTTC.

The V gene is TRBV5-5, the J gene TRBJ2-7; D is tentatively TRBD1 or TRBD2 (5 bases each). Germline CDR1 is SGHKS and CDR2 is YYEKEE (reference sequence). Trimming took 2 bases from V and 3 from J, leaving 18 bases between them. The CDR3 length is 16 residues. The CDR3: CASSFRDLGNYYEQYF. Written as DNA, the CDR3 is TGTGCCAGCAGCTTCCGGGACCTGGGGAACTACTACGAGCAGTACTTC. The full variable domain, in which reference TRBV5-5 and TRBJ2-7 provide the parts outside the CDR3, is DAGVTQSPTHLIKTRGQQVTLRCSPISGHKSVSWYQQVLGQGPQFIFQYYEKEERGRGNFPDRFSARQFPNYSSELNVNALLLGDSALYLCASSFRDLGNYYEQYFGPGTRLTVT.

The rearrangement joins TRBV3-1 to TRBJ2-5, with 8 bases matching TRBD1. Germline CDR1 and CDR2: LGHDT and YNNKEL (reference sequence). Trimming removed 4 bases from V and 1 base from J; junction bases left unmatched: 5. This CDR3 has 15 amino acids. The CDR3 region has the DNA TGTGCCAGCAGCCGTAGGGACAGGCCCCAAGAGACCCAGTACTTC. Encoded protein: CASSRRDRPQETQYF.

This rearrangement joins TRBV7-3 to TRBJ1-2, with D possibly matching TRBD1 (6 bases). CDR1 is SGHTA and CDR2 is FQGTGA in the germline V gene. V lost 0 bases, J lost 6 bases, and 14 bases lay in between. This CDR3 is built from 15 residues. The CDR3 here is CASSLTPTGSDGYTF. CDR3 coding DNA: TGTGCCAGCAGCTTAACCCCAACAGGGTCGGATGGCTACACCTTC.

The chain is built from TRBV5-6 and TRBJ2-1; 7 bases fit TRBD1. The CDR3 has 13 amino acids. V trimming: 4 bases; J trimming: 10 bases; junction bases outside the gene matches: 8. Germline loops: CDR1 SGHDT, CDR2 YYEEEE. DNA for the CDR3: TGTGCCAGCAGCGGGACAGACCCTCACGAGCAGTTCTTC. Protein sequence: CASSGTDPHEQFF.

The CDR3 bases are TGTGCCAGCAGCTTCCCCGGGGACAGGGGTGTGAACACTGAAGCTTTCTTT. It codes for CASSFPGDRGVNTEAFF. V and J are TRBV11-3 and TRBJ1-1; 10 bases agree with TRBD1. This CDR3 contains 17 residues. J was trimmed by 0 bases and V by 3 bases; bases with no gene match: 7. Looked up from germline, CDR1 is SGHNT and CDR2 is YENEEA. The entire variable domain, with the rest obtained from reference TRBV11-3 and TRBJ1-1, is as follows: EAGVVQSPRYKIIEKKQPVAFWCNPISGHNTLYWYLQNLGQGPELLIRYENEEAVDDSQLPKDRFSAERLKGVDSTLKIQPAELGDSAVYLCASSFPGDRGVNTEAFFGQGTRLTVV.

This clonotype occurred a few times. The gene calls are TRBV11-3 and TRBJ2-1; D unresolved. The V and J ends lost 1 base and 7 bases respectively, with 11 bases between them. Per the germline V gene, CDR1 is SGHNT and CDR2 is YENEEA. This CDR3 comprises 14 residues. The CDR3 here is CASSLGRRVNEQFF. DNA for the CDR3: TGTGCCAGCAGCTTAGGACGAAGGGTAAATGAGCAGTTCTTC.

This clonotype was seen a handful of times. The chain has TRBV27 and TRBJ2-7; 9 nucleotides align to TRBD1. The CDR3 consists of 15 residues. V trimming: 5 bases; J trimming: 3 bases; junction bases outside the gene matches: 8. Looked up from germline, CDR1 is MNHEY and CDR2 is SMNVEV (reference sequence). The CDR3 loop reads CASSEGQGGLYEQYF. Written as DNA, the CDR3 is TGTGCCAGCAGTGAGGGACAGGGTGGGCTCTACGAGCAGTACTTC.

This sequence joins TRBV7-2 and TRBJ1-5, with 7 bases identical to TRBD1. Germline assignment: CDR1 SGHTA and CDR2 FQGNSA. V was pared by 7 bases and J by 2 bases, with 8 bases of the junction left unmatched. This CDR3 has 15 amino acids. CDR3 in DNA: TGTGCCAGCATCTTGATCACAGGGGGCAATCAGCCCCAGCATTTT. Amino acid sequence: CASILITGGNQPQHF.

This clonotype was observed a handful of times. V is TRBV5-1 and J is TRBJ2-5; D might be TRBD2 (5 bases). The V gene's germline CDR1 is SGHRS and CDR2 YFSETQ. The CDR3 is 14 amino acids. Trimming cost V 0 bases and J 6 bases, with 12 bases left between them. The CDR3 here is CASSLVSPGKTQYF. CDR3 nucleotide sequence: TGCGCCAGCAGCTTGGTATCCCCGGGGAAGACCCAGTACTTC.

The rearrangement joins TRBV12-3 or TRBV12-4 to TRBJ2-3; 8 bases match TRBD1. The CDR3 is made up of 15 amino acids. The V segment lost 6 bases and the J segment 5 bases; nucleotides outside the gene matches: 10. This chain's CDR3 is CASSHLGQGGDTQYF. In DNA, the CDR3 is TGTGCCAGCAGCCATTTAGGACAGGGTGGAGATACGCAGTATTTT.

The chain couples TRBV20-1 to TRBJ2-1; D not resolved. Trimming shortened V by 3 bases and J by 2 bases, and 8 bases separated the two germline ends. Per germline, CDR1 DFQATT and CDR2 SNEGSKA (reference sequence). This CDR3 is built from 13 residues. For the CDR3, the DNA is TGCAGTGCTAGTCTAGTTCCCTACAATGAGCAGTTCTTC. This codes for CSASLVPYNEQFF.

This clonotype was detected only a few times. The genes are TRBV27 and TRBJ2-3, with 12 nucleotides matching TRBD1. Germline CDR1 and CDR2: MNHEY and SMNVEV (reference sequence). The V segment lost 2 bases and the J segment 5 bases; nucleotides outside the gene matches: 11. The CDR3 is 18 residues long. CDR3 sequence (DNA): TGTGCCAGCAGTTTACAATGGCTGGGACAGGGGGCTAAAGATACGCAGTATTTT. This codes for CASSLQWLGQGAKDTQYF.

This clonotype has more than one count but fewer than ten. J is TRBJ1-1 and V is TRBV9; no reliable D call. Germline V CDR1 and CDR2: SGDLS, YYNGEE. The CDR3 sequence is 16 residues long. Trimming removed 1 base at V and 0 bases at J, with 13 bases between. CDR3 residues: CASSVTFIPMNTEAFF. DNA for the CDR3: TGTGCCAGCAGCGTAACGTTTATTCCCATGAACACTGAAGCTTTCTTT.

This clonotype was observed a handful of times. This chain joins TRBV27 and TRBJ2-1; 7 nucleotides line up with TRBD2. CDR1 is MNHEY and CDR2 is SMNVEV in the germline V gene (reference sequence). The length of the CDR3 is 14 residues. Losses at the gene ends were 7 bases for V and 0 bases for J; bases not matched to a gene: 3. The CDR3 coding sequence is TGTGCCAGCACGGGGACTACCTCCTACAATGAGCAGTTCTTC. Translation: CASTGTTSYNEQFF.

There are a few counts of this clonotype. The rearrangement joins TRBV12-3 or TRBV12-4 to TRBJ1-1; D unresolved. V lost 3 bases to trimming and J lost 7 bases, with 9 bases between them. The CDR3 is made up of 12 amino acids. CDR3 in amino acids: CASSFVGGEAFF. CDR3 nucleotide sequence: TGTGCCAGCAGTTTCGTGGGAGGTGAAGCTTTCTTT.

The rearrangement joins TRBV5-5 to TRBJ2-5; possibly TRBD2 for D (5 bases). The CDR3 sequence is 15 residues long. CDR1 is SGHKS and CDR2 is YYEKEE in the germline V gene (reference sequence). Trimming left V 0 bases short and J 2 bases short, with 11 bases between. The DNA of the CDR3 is TGTGCCAGCAGCTTGGATCCGGACTTACAAGAGACCCAGTACTTC. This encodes CASSLDPDLQETQYF.

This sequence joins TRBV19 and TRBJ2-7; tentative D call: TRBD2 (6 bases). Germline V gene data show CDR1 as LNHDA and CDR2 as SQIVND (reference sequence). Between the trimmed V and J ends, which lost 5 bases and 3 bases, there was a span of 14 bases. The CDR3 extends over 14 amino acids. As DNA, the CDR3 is TGTGCCAGTAGTCCCGTGGGAGGAGACTACGAGCAGTACTTC. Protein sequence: CASSPVGGDYEQYF.

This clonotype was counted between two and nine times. CDR3 in amino acids: CASSPTTGGSEAFF. For the CDR3, the DNA is TGTGCCAGCAGCCCAACCACAGGGGGAAGTGAAGCTTTCTTT. The V call is TRBV3-1, the J call TRBJ1-1; 8 bases match TRBD1. With 4 bases clipped from V and 7 bases from J, the junction kept 8 bases outside the gene matches. The CDR3 is 14 residues long. The germline CDR1 and CDR2 sequences are LGHDT and YNNKEL (reference sequence).

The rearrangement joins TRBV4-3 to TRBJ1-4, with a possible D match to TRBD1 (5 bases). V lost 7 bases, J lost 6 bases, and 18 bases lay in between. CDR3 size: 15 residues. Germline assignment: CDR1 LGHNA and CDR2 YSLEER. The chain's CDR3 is CASTAEGSLHEKLFF. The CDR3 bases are TGCGCCAGCACCGCTGAGGGGTCCCTGCATGAAAAACTGTTTTTT.